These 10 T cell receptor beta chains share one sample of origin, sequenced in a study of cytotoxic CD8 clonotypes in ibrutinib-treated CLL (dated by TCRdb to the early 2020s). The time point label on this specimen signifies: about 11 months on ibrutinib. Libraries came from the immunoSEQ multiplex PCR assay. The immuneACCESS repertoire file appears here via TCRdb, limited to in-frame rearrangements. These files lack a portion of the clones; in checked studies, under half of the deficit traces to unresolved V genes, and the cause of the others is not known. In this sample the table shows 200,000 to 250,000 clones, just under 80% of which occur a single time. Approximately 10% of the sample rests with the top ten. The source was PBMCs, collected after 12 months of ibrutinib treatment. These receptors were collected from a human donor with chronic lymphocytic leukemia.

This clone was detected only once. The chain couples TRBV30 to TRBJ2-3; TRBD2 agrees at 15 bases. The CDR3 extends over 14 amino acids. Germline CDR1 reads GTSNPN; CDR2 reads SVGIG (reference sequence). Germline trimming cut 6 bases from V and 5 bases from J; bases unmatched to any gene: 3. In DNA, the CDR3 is TGTGCCTGTCGGACTAGCGGGGGGGTAGATACGCAGTATTTT. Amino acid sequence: CACRTSGGVDTQYF.

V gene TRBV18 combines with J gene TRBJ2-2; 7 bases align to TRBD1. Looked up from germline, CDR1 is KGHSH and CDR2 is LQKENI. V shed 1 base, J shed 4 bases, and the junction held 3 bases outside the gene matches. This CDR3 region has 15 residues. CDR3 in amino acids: CASSPRDSPTGELFF. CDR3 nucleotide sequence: TGTGCCAGCTCACCACGGGACAGTCCCACCGGGGAGCTGTTTTTT.

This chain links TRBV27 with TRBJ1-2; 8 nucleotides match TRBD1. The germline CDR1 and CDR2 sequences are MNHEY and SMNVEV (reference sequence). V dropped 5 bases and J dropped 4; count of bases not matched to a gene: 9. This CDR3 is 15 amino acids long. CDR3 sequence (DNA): TGTGCCAGCAGTCTGTTTGCCGACAGGGGCTATGGCTACACCTTC. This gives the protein CASSLFADRGYGYTF.

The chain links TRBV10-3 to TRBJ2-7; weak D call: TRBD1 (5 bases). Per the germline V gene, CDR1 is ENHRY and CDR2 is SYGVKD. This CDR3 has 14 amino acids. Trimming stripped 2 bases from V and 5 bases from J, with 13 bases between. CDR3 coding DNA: TGTGCCATCAGTGAGAATCGTAGGGGCAACGAGCAGTACTTC. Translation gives CAISENRRGNEQYF.

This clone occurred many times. The CDR3 reads CASTELGTSYSTGELFF. The CDR3 DNA reads TGTGCCAGCACCGAGTTAGGGACTAGTTATTCCACCGGGGAGCTGTTTTTT. The chain links TRBV28 to TRBJ2-2; 8 nucleotides line up with TRBD2. V dropped 7 bases and J dropped 4; count of bases not matched to a gene: 14. The CDR3 runs to 17 residues. CDR1 is MDHEN and CDR2 is SYDVKM in the germline V gene.

The DNA for the CDR3 is TGCGCCAGCAGCTTGGTGGGAGCGACAGGGGGCGCAGATACGCAGTATTTT. It specifies CASSLVGATGGADTQYF. V is TRBV5-1 and J is TRBJ2-3; 10 bases are shared with TRBD1. V lost 0 bases, J lost 4 bases, and 8 bases stayed unmatched. The V gene's germline CDR1 is SGHRS and CDR2 YFSETQ. This CDR3 spans 17 amino acids.

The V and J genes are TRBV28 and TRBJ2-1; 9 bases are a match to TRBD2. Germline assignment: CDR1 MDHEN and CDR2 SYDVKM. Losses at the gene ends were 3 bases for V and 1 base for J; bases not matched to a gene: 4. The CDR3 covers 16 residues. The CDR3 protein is CASSLDSGSSYNEQFF. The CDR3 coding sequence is TGTGCCAGCAGTTTGGATAGCGGGAGTTCCTACAATGAGCAGTTCTTC.

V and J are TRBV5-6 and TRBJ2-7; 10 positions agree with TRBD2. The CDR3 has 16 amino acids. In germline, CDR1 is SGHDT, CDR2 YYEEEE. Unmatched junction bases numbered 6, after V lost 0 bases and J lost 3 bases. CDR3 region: CASSLEASGSIYEQYF. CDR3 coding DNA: TGTGCCAGCAGCTTGGAGGCTAGCGGGAGTATCTACGAGCAGTACTTC.

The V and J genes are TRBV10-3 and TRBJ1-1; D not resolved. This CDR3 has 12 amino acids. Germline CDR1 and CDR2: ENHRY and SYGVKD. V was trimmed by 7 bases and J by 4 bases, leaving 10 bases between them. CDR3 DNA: TGTGCCATCACAGGAGGCAGCACTGAAGCTTTCTTT. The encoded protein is CAITGGSTEAFF.

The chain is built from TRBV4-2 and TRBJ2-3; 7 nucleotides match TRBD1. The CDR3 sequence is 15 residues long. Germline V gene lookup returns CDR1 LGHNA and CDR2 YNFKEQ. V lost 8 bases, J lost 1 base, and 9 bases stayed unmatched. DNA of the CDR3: TGTGCCAGCTCTGACAGGGAATCAGGCACAGATACGCAGTATTTT. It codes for CASSDRESGTDTQYF.